The 23 T cell receptor beta chains below come from one sample, sequenced in a study of cytomegalovirus exposure and HLA in healthy donors. Clones were read by immunoSEQ multiplex PCR, and TCRdb kept only the in-frame ones, dropping some. Counted here are roughly 120,000 clones, 94% occurring once; the ten biggest clones make up roughly 1.2%. Sample: PBMCs. The receptors come from a woman in her late teens or twenties in good health and CMV-seronegative.

This rearrangement joins TRBV11-2 to TRBJ2-7; TRBD2 matches 12 bases. J was trimmed by 2 bases and V by 6 bases; bases with no gene match: 8. CDR3 size: 16 residues. Germline-derived CDR1 and CDR2 are SGHAT and FQNNGV. The CDR3 DNA is TGTGCCAGCAGATCTGGACTAGCGGGGCCTGCCTACGAGCAGTACTTC. This encodes CASRSGLAGPAYEQYF.

The chain is built from TRBV28 and TRBJ2-7; D uncertain. V lost 3 bases and J 4 bases, leaving 7 bases between the germline ends. Germline assignment: CDR1 MDHEN and CDR2 SYDVKM. The CDR3 is 12 amino acids. The DNA for the CDR3 is TGTGCCAGCAGTTTCATGTTGTACGAGCAGTACTTC. Translation gives CASSFMLYEQYF.

The rearrangement links TRBV7-9 to TRBJ1-5; tentatively, D is TRBD1 (6 bases). Germline V gives CDR1 SEHNR, CDR2 FQNEAQ (reference sequence). CDR3 length: 15 residues. Trimming removed 2 bases from V and 5 bases from J, with 13 bases in between. DNA of the CDR3: TGTGCCAGCAGCTTAAGCAGGGGCAGGGATCAGCCCCAGCATTTT. Encoded protein: CASSLSRGRDQPQHF.

The J gene is TRBJ1-4, the V gene TRBV27; the match to TRBD1 covers 9 bases. V dropped 6 bases and J dropped 8; count of bases not matched to a gene: 4. This CDR3 is 13 amino acids long. Germline V CDR1 and CDR2: MNHEY, SMNVEV (reference sequence). DNA of the CDR3: TGTGCCAGCAGGGACAGGGGTGGAGAAAAACTGTTTTTT. Protein product: CASRDRGGEKLFF. Complete variable domain (other parts from reference TRBV27 and TRBJ1-4): EAQVTQNPRYLITVTGKKLTVTCSQNMNHEYMSWYRQDPGLGLRQIYYSMNVEVTDKGDVPEGYKVSRKEKRNFPLILESPSPNQTSLYFCASRDRGGEKLFFGSGTQLSVL.

The chain joins TRBV14 to TRBJ2-2; D perhaps matches TRBD1 (6 bases). CDR3 length: 15 amino acids. The germline gives CDR1 SGHDN, CDR2 FVKESK. V lost 4 bases and J 5 bases, leaving 14 bases between the germline ends. CDR3 residues: CASSPRGQWTGELFF. DNA for the CDR3: TGTGCCAGCAGCCCTAGGGGACAATGGACCGGGGAGCTGTTTTTT.

The rearrangement links TRBV14 to TRBJ2-5; possibly TRBD1 for D (6 bases). This CDR3 has 14 residues. The V and J ends lost 4 bases and 1 base respectively, with 10 bases between them. CDR1 SGHDN and CDR2 FVKESK come from the germline V gene. CDR3 loop: CASSRLGGQETQYF. The DNA for the CDR3 is TGTGCCAGCAGCCGCCTAGGGGGCCAAGAGACCCAGTACTTC.

The chain couples TRBV7-3 to TRBJ1-5; TRBD1 aligns across 7 bases. V was clipped by 5 bases and J by 4 bases; unmatched bases: 8. Germline-derived CDR1 and CDR2 are SGHTA and FQGTGA. The CDR3 covers 15 residues. The CDR3 DNA reads TGTGCCAGCAGCCGGCTGGGACAGAAAAATCAGCCCCAGCATTTT. Amino acids: CASSRLGQKNQPQHF.

This chain connects TRBV5-6 to TRBJ1-1; 7 bases fit TRBD1. The CDR3 is made up of 14 amino acids. J lost 4 bases, V lost 4 bases, and 7 bases had no gene match. Germline V gives CDR1 SGHDT, CDR2 YYEEEE. The CDR3 DNA follows: TGTGCCAGCAGCACGACAGGGAAGGCCACTGAAGCTTTCTTT. Amino acids: CASSTTGKATEAFF.

The J gene is TRBJ2-1, the V gene TRBV2; 9 bases fit TRBD2. From germline, CDR1 is SNHLY and CDR2 FYNNEI. Trimming cost V 7 bases and J 7 bases; bases outside gene matches: 5. There are 13 residues in the CDR3. The CDR3 coding sequence is TGTGCCAGCACTCGCGGGGGGGCAAATGAGCAGTTCTTC. Protein sequence: CASTRGGANEQFF.

The genes are TRBV6-1 and TRBJ1-5; the D gene is possibly TRBD1 (5 bases). This CDR3 region has 14 residues. The V end was cut by 2 bases, the J end by 4 bases, with 9 bases between. Per germline, CDR1 MNHNS and CDR2 SASEGT. The CDR3 here is CASSESGTNQPQHF. CDR3 coding DNA: TGTGCCAGCAGTGAATCAGGGACTAATCAGCCCCAGCATTTT.

The V call is TRBV7-2, the J call TRBJ1-6; the D is unclear. Trimming cost V 4 bases and J 4 bases, with 20 bases left between them. CDR1 and CDR2 (germline): SGHTA, FQGNSA. This CDR3 is built from 18 residues. The DNA for the CDR3 is TGTGCCAGCAGCTACTCCCTCCACCCTCGGGTTTATAATTCACCCCTCCACTTT. The encoded protein is CASSYSLHPRVYNSPLHF.

This sequence joins TRBV5-4 and TRBJ2-2; tentatively, D is TRBD2 (5 bases). This CDR3 is 15 amino acids long. Trimming took off 4 bases at V and 0 bases at J, with 10 bases between the two ends. Per the germline V gene, CDR1 is SGHNT and CDR2 is YYREEE (reference sequence). CDR3 nucleotide sequence: TGTGCCAGCAGCCGAGGTAGCGCGAACACCGGGGAGCTGTTTTTT. Amino acid sequence: CASSRGSANTGELFF.

This chain connects TRBV13 to TRBJ2-2; D possibly corresponds to TRBD1 (6 bases). The CDR3 is 15 amino acids. V lost 3 bases, J lost 2 bases, and 10 bases lay in between. CDR1 and CDR2 from the germline V gene are PRHDT and FYEKMQ (reference sequence). The CDR3: CASSFRTENTGELFF. CDR3 coding DNA: TGTGCCAGCAGCTTTCGGACAGAAAACACCGGGGAGCTGTTTTTT. The whole variable domain, remainder taken from reference TRBV13 and TRBJ2-2, is AAGVIQSPRHLIKEKRETATLKCYPIPRHDTVYWYQQGPGQDPQFLISFYEKMQSDKGSIPDRFSAQQFSDYHSELNMSSLELGDSALYFCASSFRTENTGELFFGEGSRLTVL.

The V gene is TRBV18, the J gene TRBJ2-7; D may be TRBD1 (6 bases). V dropped 3 bases and J dropped 5 bases, with 14 bases sitting between them. This CDR3 is 14 amino acids long. Germline CDR1 KGHSH, CDR2 LQKENI. CDR3 bases: TGTGCCAGCTCACCTATACCGGGACACAACGAGCAGTACTTC. Its translation: CASSPIPGHNEQYF.

CDR3 sequence reads: CASSPPKVEDRAGMNTEAFF. The CDR3 coding sequence is TGTGCCAGCTCACCCCCCAAGGTGGAGGACAGGGCGGGTATGAACACTGAAGCTTTCTTT. This chain connects TRBV18 to TRBJ1-1, with 8 bases that match TRBD1. J lost 0 bases, V lost 3 bases, and 18 bases had no gene match. The CDR3 consists of 20 residues. Germline V gene lookup returns CDR1 KGHSH and CDR2 LQKENI. The complete variable domain, with remaining parts taken from reference TRBV18 and TRBJ1-1, reads NAGVMQNPRHLVRRRGQEARLRCSPMKGHSHVYWYRQLPEEGLKFMVYLQKENIIDESGMPKERFSAEFPKEGPSILRIQQVVRGDSAAYFCASSPPKVEDRAGMNTEAFFGQGTRLTVV.

The rearrangement joins TRBV27 to TRBJ2-1; possibly TRBD2 for D (5 bases). The CDR3 is made up of 14 amino acids. The germline V gene has CDR1 MNHEY and CDR2 SMNVEV (reference sequence). Deletions cut 5 bases from V and 0 bases from J, with 8 bases between. This CDR3 is CASSEGSSYNEQFF. The CDR3 DNA reads as TGTGCCAGCAGTGAGGGAAGCTCCTACAATGAGCAGTTCTTC.

The chain recombines TRBV4-1 with TRBJ2-7, with TRBD2 identical over 11 bases. This CDR3 has 15 amino acids. CDR1 and CDR2 (germline): MGHRA, YSYEKL. The ends lost 4 bases at V and 3 bases at J; junction bases unmatched: 5. The CDR3 here is CASSLIAGGGYEQYF. The CDR3 nucleotides read TGCGCCAGCAGCCTCATAGCGGGAGGGGGCTACGAGCAGTACTTC.

This chain connects TRBV6-5 to TRBJ2-2; a weak D match, TRBD1 (6 bases). This CDR3 has 13 amino acids. CDR1 and CDR2 (germline): MNHEY, SVGAGI. The V end lost 7 bases, the J end lost 7 bases, and 13 bases lay between the germline ends. The CDR3 nucleotides read TGTGCCAGCACCAGGGGCGTGAACGGGGAGCTGTTTTTT. Residues: CASTRGVNGELFF.

The chain recombines TRBV5-6 with TRBJ2-1; 8 bases match TRBD1. The germline V gene has CDR1 SGHDT and CDR2 YYEEEE. CDR3 size: 11 residues. V lost 4 bases to trimming and J lost 10 bases; unmatched junction nucleotides: 1. CDR3: CASSRDREQFF. CDR3 in DNA: TGTGCCAGCAGCAGGGACAGGGAGCAGTTCTTC.

V is TRBV28 and J is TRBJ2-3; D gene uncertain. The CDR3 loop spans 15 amino acids. Trimming pared 6 bases from V and 2 bases from J, leaving 15 bases between. From germline, CDR1 is MDHEN and CDR2 SYDVKM. The chain's CDR3 is CASRIGGPYTDTQYF. For the CDR3, the DNA is TGTGCCAGCAGAATTGGCGGCCCTTACACAGATACGCAGTATTTT.

V is TRBV6-4 and J is TRBJ2-2; D is undetermined. Germline CDR1 reads MRHNA; CDR2 reads SNTAGT. V gave up 3 bases and J gave up 1 base, with 6 bases separating them. This CDR3 has 14 amino acids. This CDR3 is CASSEMRNTGELFF. The CDR3 DNA reads TGTGCCAGCAGTGAGATGAGGAACACCGGGGAGCTGTTTTTT.

This chain connects TRBV6-1 to TRBJ2-6; tentatively, D is TRBD2 (5 bases). This CDR3 is built from 15 residues. Trimming left V 8 bases short and J 4 bases short, with 15 bases between. Germline V gene sequence: CDR1 MNHNS, CDR2 SASEGT. The CDR3 nucleotides are TGTGCCAGCCTCCCACGGGCGGGCGGGGCCAACGTCCTGACTTTC. Protein: CASLPRAGGANVLTF.

The chain employs TRBV11-3 and TRBJ2-3, with TRBD2 identical over 8 bases. Germline loops: CDR1 SGHNT, CDR2 YENEEA. The CDR3 runs 16 residues. Losses at the gene ends were 1 base for V and 8 bases for J; bases not matched to a gene: 11. The CDR3 loop is CASSLAGRGVEGTQYF. The CDR3 nucleotides read TGTGCCAGCAGCTTAGCCGGGCGGGGGGTAGAAGGTACGCAGTATTTT.